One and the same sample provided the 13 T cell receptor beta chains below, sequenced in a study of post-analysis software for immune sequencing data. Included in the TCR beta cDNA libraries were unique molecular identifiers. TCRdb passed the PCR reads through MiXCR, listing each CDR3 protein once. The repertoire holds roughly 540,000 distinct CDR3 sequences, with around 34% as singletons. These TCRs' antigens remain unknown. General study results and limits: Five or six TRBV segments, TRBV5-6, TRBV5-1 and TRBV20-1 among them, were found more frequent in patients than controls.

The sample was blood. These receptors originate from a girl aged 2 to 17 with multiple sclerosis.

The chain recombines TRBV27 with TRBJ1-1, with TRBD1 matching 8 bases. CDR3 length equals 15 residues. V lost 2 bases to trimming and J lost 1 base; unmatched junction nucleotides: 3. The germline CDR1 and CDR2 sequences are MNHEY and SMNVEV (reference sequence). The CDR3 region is CASSLQGARNTEAFF. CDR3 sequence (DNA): TGTGCCAGCAGTTTACAGGGGGCTCGGAACACTGAAGCTTTCTTT.

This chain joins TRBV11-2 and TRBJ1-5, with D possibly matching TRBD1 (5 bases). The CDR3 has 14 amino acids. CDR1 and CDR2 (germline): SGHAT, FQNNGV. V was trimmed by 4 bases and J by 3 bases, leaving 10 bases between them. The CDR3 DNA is TGTGCCAGCAGCTCGGGAGGGGTCAATCAGCCCCAGCATTTT. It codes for CASSSGGVNQPQHF.

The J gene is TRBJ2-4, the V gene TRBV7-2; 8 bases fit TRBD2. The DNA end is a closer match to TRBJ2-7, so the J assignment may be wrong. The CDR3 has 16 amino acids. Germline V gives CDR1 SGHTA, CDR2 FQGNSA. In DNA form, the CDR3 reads TGTGCCAGCAGCTTGGGGTTACGGGGGGGCGGGTACGAGCAGTACTTC. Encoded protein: CASSLGLRGGGYEQYF.

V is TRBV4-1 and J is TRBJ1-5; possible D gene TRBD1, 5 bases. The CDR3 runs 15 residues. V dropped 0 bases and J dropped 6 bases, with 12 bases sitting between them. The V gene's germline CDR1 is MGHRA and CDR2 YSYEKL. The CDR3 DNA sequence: TGCGCCAGCAGCCAAGATGCAGGGATGGGTCAGCCCCAGCATTTT. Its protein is CASSQDAGMGQPQHF.

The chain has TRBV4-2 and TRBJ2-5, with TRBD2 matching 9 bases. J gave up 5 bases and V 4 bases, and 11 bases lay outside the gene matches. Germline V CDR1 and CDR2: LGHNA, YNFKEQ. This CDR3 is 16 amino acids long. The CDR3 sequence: CASSPVSGGYGETQYF. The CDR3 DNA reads TGTGCCAGCAGCCCAGTTAGCGGGGGTTATGGGGAGACCCAGTACTTC.

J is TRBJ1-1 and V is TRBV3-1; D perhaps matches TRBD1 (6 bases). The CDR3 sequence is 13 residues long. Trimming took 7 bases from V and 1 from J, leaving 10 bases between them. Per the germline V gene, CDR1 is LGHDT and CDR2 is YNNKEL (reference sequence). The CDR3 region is CASNPDRNTEAFF. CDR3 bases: TGTGCCAGCAACCCGGACAGGAACACTGAAGCTTTCTTT. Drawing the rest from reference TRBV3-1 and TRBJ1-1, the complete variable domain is DTAVSQTPKYLVTQMGNDKSIKCEQNLGHDTMYWYKQDSKKFLKIMFSYNNKELIINETVPNRFSPKSPDKAHLNLHINSLELGDSAVYFCASNPDRNTEAFFGQGTRLTVV.

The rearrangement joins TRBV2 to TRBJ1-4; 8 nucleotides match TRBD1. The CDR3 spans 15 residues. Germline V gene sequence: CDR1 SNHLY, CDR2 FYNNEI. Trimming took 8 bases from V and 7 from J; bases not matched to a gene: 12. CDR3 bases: TGTGCCAGCCGGGACAGGACAGGGATTGGTGAAAAACTGTTTTTT. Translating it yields CASRDRTGIGEKLFF.

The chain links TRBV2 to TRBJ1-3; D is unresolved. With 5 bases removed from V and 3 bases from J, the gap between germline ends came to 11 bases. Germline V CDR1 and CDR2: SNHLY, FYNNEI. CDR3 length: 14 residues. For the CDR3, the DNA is TGTGCCAGCAGTCCAACATCAGATGGAAACACCATATATTTT. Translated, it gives CASSPTSDGNTIYF.

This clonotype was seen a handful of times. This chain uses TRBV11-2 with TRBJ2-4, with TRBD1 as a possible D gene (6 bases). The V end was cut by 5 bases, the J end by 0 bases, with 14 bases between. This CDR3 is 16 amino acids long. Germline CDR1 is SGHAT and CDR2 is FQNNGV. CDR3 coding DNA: TGTGCCAGCAGCCCATGGGGGCTTGTAGCCAAAAACATTCAGTACTTC. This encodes CASSPWGLVAKNIQYF.

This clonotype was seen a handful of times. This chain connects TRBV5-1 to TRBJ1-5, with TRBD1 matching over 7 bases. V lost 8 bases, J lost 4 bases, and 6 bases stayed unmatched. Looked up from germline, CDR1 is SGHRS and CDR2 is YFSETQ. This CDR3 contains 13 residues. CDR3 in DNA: TGCGCCAGTCAACAGGGGCGGAATCAGCCCCAGCATTTT. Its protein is CASQQGRNQPQHF.

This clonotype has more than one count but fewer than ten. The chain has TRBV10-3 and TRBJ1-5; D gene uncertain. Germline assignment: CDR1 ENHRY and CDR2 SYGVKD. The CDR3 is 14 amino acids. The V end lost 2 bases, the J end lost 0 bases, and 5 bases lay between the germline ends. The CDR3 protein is CAISEVTSNQPQHF. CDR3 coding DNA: TGTGCCATCAGTGAGGTTACTAGCAATCAGCCCCAGCATTTT.

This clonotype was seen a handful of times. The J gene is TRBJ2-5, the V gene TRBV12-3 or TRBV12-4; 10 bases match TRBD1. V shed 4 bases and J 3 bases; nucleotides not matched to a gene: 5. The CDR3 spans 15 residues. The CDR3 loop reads CASSSTGTGEETQYF. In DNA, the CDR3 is TGTGCCAGCAGTTCAACCGGGACAGGGGAAGAGACCCAGTACTTC.

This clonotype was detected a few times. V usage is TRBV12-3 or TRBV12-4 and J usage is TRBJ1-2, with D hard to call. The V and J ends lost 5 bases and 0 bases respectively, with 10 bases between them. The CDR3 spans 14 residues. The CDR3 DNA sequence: TGTGCCAGCAGTCCCCGACGGACTAACTATGGCTACACCTTC. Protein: CASSPRRTNYGYTF.